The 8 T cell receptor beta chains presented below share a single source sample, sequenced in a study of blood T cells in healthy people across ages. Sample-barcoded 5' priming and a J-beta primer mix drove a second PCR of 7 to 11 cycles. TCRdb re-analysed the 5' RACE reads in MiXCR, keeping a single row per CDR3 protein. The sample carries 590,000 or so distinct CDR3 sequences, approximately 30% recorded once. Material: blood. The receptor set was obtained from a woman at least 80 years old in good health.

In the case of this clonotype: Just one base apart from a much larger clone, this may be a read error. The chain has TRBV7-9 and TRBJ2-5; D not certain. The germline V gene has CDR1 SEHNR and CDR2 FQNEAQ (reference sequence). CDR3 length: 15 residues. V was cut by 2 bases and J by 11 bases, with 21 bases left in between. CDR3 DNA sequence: TGTGCCAGCAGCTTAAAGCCCCTGGTCTACAATGAGCAGTACTTC. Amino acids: CASSLKPLVYNEQYF.

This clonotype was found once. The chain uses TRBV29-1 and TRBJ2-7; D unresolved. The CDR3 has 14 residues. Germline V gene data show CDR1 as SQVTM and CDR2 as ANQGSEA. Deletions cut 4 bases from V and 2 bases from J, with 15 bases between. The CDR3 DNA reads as TGCAGCGTTGTGTCCAACATGGGGACCTACGAGCAGTACTTC. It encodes CSVVSNMGTYEQYF.

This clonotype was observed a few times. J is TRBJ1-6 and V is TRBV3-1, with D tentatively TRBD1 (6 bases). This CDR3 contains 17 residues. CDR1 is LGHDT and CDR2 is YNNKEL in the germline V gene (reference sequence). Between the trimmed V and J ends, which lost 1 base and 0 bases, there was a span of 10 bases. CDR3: CASSQGRGSSYNSPLHF. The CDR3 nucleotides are TGTGCCAGCAGCCAAGGAAGGGGGAGCTCCTATAATTCACCCCTCCACTTT.

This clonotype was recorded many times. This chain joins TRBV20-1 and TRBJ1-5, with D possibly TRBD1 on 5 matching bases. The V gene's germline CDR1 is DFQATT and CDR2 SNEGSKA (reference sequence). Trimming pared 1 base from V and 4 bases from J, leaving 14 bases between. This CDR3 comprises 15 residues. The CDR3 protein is CSARGVGRENQPQHF. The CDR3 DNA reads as TGCAGTGCTAGAGGGGTTGGCAGGGAAAATCAGCCCCAGCATTTT.

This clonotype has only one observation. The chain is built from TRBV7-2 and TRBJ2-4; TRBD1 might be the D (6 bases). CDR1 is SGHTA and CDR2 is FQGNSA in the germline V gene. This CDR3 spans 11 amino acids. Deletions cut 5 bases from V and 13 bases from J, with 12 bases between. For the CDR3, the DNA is TGTGCCAGCAGCCACAGGGATGAGCAGTACTTC. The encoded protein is CASSHRDEQYF.

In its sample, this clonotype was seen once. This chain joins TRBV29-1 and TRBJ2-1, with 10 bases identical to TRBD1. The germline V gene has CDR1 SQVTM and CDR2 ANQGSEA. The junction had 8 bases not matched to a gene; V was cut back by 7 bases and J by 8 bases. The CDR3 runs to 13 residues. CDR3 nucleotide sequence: TGCAGCGCTGGACAGGGGGGGTACGATGAGCAGTTCTTC. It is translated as CSAGQGGYDEQFF.

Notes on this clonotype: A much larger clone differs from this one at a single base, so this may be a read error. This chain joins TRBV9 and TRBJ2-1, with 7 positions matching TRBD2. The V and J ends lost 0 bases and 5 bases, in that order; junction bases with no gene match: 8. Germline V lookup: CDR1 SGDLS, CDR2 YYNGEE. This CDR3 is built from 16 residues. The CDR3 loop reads CASSVAVGGSDNEQFF. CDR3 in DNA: TGTGCCAGCAGCGTAGCGGTCGGGGGGTCCGACAATGAGCAGTTCTTC.

CDR3 DNA: TGTGCCTCTTCCACTCGGGATTTCTTT. Translated, it gives CASSTRDFF. The chain combines TRBV30 with TRBJ1-1, with D hard to call. V lost 7 bases to trimming and J lost 13 bases, with 13 bases between them. Germline CDR1 and CDR2: GTSNPN and SVGIG (reference sequence). This CDR3 is 9 amino acids long.